What follows are 16 T cell receptor beta chains derived from one specimen sequenced in a study of Ad26.COV2.S vaccination and SARS-CoV-2 variants (dated by TCRdb to the early 2020s). What the treatment or condition label conveys for this sample: around 19 received Ad26.COV2.S at low or high dose, single or two shots; about five received placebo; per-sample allocation not given. For vaccine and placebo recipients, the sequenced repertoires came from samples collected on day 63 after the first injection. The library was obtained by the immunoSEQ multiplex PCR assay. TCRdb provides this immuneACCESS table in a form limited to in-frame rearrangements. Some clones are lacking; in checked studies, under half of them reflect an unresolved V gene, and why the rest are absent is not known. The table for this sample lists about 460,000 clones; around 89% of them were counted only once. The biggest ten clones account for around 1.6% of the sample.

The material sequenced was peripheral blood, taken in a trial of Ad26.COV2.S vaccine versus placebo. Source of these receptors: a person between 18 and 60 years old who received the Ad26.COV2.S COVID-19 vaccine or a placebo.

In its sample, this clone was seen once. V and J are TRBV4-3 and TRBJ2-3; weak D call: TRBD2 (6 bases). This CDR3 contains 19 residues. Between the trimmed V and J ends, which lost 3 bases and 2 bases, there was a span of 24 bases. Germline V CDR1 and CDR2: LGHNA, YSLEER. CDR3 loop: CASSQGVGTFGGTTDTQYF. The DNA for the CDR3 is TGCGCCAGCAGCCAGGGGGTCGGGACTTTCGGTGGGACCACAGATACGCAGTATTTT.

The rearrangement links TRBV29-1 to TRBJ2-2; D unresolved. The V gene lost 8 bases and the J gene lost 5 bases, with 12 bases spanning the gap. Germline-derived CDR1 and CDR2 are SQVTM and ANQGSEA. The CDR3 runs to 12 residues. The CDR3 sequence is CSYWTATGELFF. CDR3 DNA sequence: TGCAGCTACTGGACGGCTACCGGGGAGCTGTTTTTT.

The chain combines TRBV5-4 with TRBJ1-2, with 8 bases aligning to TRBD1. CDR3 length: 15 amino acids. Germline V gives CDR1 SGHNT, CDR2 YYREEE (reference sequence). V lost 2 bases to trimming and J lost 7 bases; unmatched junction nucleotides: 10. The CDR3 DNA follows: TGTGCCAGCAGCTTACAAAACAGGGGGAGTGGTGGCTACACCTTC. This encodes CASSLQNRGSGGYTF.

The chain has TRBV28 and TRBJ2-3; tentative D call: TRBD2 (7 bases). Trimming removed 6 bases at V and 3 bases at J, with 13 bases between. CDR1 and CDR2 (germline): MDHEN, SYDVKM. This CDR3 contains 14 residues. CDR3 DNA sequence: TGTGCCAGCAGCCTAGGGGGGGCGACAGATACGCAGTATTTT. Its translation is CASSLGGATDTQYF.

This clone was recorded only once. At one of its ends the junction is not consistent with the germline gene, which may arise from a read error. V is TRBV7-7 and J is TRBJ2-5; D is perhaps TRBD2 (5 bases). The CDR3 has 15 amino acids. Germline loops: CDR1 SSHAT, CDR2 FNYEAQ (reference sequence). The CDR3 DNA reads as TGTGCTAGCAGCCATATCACCGGGATTCAAGAGACCCAGTACTTC. It is translated as CASSHITGIQETQYF.

J is TRBJ2-3 and V is TRBV11-2; the D gene is possibly TRBD2 (5 bases). CDR1 and CDR2 (germline): SGHAT, FQNNGV. The CDR3 extends over 14 amino acids. Trimming removed 5 bases from V and 3 bases from J, with 12 bases in between. For the CDR3, the DNA is TGTGCCAGCAGCCCCCTGGTAGCGACAGATACGCAGTATTTT. Protein product: CASSPLVATDTQYF.

The chain joins TRBV7-3 to TRBJ2-6; 7 bases agree with TRBD2. V was clipped by 1 base and J by 0 bases; unmatched bases: 9. Germline V gene sequence: CDR1 SGHTA, CDR2 FQGTGA. This CDR3 is built from 19 residues. The CDR3, as DNA: TGTGCCAGCAGCTTAAGGGAGGGGACGGGAGTCTCTGGGGCCAACGTCCTGACTTTC. Protein product: CASSLREGTGVSGANVLTF.

V gene TRBV28 combines with J gene TRBJ1-1; 7 bases match TRBD1. This CDR3 contains 12 residues. With 5 bases clipped from V and 8 bases from J, the junction kept 5 bases outside the gene matches. Per the germline V gene, CDR1 is MDHEN and CDR2 is SYDVKM. The CDR3 DNA reads as TGTGCCAGCAGTCCCCTGGGACAGGAAGCTTTCTTT. Translation: CASSPLGQEAFF. Drawing the rest from reference TRBV28 and TRBJ1-1, the complete variable domain is DVKVTQSSRYLVKRTGEKVFLECVQDMDHENMFWYRQDPGLGLRLIYFSYDVKMKEKGDIPEGYSVSREKKERFSLILESASTNQTSMYLCASSPLGQEAFFGQGTRLTVV.

The gene calls are TRBV6-2 or TRBV6-3 and TRBJ1-1; maybe TRBD1 (5 bases). Trimming pared 2 bases from V and 14 bases from J, leaving 15 bases between. CDR3 length: 12 amino acids. The germline V gene has CDR1 MNHEY and CDR2 SVGEGT. CDR3 in amino acids: CASSYTGLRDFF. CDR3 nucleotide sequence: TGTGCCAGCAGTTACACCGGGCTTCGGGACTTCTTT.

This clone was observed a handful of times. The chain uses TRBV4-1 and TRBJ2-2, with 7 bases that match TRBD2. V shed 1 base and J 1 base; nucleotides not matched to a gene: 3. The V gene's germline CDR1 is MGHRA and CDR2 YSYEKL. The CDR3 consists of 16 residues. The CDR3 bases are TGCGCCAGCAGCCAAGGAGGACTAGAGAACACCGGGGAGCTGTTTTTT. It yields the protein CASSQGGLENTGELFF.

The chain employs TRBV18 and TRBJ1-1; no reliable D call. V lost 6 bases and J 1 base, leaving 12 bases between the germline ends. Germline lookup yields CDR1 KGHSH and CDR2 LQKENI. This CDR3 spans 14 amino acids. CDR3 DNA sequence: TGTGCCAGCTCTACGGACCCTGGGAACACTGAAGCTTTCTTT. The encoded protein is CASSTDPGNTEAFF.

J is TRBJ2-7 and V is TRBV4-3; 11 nucleotides align to TRBD2. The germline gives CDR1 LGHNA, CDR2 YSLEER. This CDR3 is built from 15 residues. The trim removed 3 bases at V and 3 bases at J, leaving 4 bases unmatched. CDR3: CASSQIAGGLYEQYF. The CDR3 region has the DNA TGCGCCAGCAGCCAGATAGCGGGGGGGCTCTACGAGCAGTACTTC.

This sequence joins TRBV4-1 and TRBJ1-5; no firm D call. The CDR3 is 15 residues long. Germline CDR1 MGHRA, CDR2 YSYEKL. The V and J ends lost 0 bases and 0 bases respectively, with 6 bases between them. CDR3 bases: TGCGCCAGCAGCCAAGAAGGGAGTAGCAATCAGCCCCAGCATTTT. Translation: CASSQEGSSNQPQHF.

J is TRBJ2-2 and V is TRBV6-5; 7 bases align to TRBD1. Losses at the gene ends were 8 bases for V and 4 bases for J; bases not matched to a gene: 7. Germline lookup yields CDR1 MNHEY and CDR2 SVGAGI. CDR3 size: 14 residues. The CDR3 spells CASRKTGTTGELFF. CDR3 DNA sequence: TGTGCCAGCCGAAAGACAGGGACCACCGGGGAGCTGTTTTTT.

The rearrangement uses TRBV28 and TRBJ2-3; 7 bases map to TRBD1. The J segment lost 5 bases and the V segment lost 10 bases, leaving 6 bases of the junction unmatched. This CDR3 comprises 12 residues. CDR1 MDHEN and CDR2 SYDVKM come from the germline V gene. In nucleotides, the CDR3 is TGTGCCAATGGGGACAGCTTAGATACGCAGTATTTT. Encoded protein: CANGDSLDTQYF.

Points on this clone: In the same sample, other DNA sequences code for this CDR3. This chain links TRBV5-1 with TRBJ1-1; D possibly corresponds to TRBD1 (5 bases). Germline CDR1 and CDR2: SGHRS and YFSETQ. The CDR3 is 13 residues long. Trimming left V 4 bases short and J 8 bases short, with 15 bases between. Here the CDR3 reads CASSPSGGTEAFF. The CDR3 DNA sequence: TGCGCCAGCAGCCCGTCCGGCGGGACGGAAGCTTTCTTT.